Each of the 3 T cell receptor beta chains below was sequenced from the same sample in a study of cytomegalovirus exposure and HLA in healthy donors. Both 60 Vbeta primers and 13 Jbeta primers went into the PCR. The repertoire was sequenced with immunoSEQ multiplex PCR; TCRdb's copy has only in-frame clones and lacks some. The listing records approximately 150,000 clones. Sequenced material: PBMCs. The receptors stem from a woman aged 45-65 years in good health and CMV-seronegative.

CDR3 sequence: CASSITPPSGYGYTF. CDR3 DNA sequence: TGTGCCAGTAGTATAACCCCGCCATCGGGCTATGGCTACACCTTC. The J gene is TRBJ1-2, the V gene TRBV19; D remains ambiguous. This CDR3 has 15 residues. Trimming took 2 bases from V and 4 from J, leaving 14 bases between them. Germline-derived CDR1 and CDR2 are LNHDA and SQIVND (reference sequence). Complete variable domain (other parts from reference TRBV19 and TRBJ1-2): DGGITQSPKYLFRKEGQNVTLSCEQNLNHDAMYWYRQDPGQGLRLIYYSQIVNDFQKGDIAEGYSVSREKKESFPLTVTSAQKNPTAFYLCASSITPPSGYGYTFGSGTRLTVV.

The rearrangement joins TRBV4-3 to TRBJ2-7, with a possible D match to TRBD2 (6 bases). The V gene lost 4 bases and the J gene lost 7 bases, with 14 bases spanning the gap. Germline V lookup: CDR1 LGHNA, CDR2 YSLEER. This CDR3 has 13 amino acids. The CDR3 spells CASSRALAGEQYF. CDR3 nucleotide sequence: TGCGCCAGCAGCCGGGCACTAGCAGGGGAGCAGTACTTC.

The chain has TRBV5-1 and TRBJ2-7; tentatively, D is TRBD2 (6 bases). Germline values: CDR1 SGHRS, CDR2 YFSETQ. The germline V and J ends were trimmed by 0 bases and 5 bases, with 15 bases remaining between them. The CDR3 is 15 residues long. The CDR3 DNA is TGCGCCAGCAGCTTGGAGCTAGCGAGGGTCCACGAGCAGTACTTC. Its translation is CASSLELARVHEQYF.